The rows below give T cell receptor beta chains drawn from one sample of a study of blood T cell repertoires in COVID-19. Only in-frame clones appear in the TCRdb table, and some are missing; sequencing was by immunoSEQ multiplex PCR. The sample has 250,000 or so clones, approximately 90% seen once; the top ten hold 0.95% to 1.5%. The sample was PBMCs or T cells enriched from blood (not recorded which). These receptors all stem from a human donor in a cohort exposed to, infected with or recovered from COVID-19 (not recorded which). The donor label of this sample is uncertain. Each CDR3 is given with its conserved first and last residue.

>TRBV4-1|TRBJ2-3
CASSHARDTQYF
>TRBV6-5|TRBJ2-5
CASSYPLAGDQETQYF
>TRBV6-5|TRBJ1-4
CASREGPPLNEKLFF
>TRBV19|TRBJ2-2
CASSIEPSGGLANTGELFF
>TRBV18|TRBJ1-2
CASSPGQGALSGYTF
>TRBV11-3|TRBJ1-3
CASSLGASSGNTIYF
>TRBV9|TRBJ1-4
CASSPRQGVEKLFF
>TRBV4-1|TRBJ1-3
CASSHFAAGNTIYF
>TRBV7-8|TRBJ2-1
CASSRDGGYWFF
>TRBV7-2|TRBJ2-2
CASSLVLAGGNTGELFF
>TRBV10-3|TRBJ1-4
CAISDTGSTNEKLFF
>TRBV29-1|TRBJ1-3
CSVRRDSGNTIYF
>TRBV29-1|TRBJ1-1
CSVEDTGYTEAFF
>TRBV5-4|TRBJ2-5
CASSSTVQETQYF
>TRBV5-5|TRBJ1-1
CASSPDIWEGTEAFF
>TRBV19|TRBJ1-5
CASSIDGTGGEYQPQHF
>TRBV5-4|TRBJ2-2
CASSLEGWRDTGELFF
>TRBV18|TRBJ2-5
CASSLQVQETQYF
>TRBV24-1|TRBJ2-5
CATSVAGEQETQYF
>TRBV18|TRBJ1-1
CASWKGGDTEAFF
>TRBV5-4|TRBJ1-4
CASSPTGGEKEKLFF
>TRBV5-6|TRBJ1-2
CASSLGAGPGYGYTF
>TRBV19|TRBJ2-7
CASSPLTTGTYEQYF
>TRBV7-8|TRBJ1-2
CASSHQGSGDREGYTF
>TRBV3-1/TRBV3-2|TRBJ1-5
CASSQDSVEDQPQHF
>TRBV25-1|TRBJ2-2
CASSGTGGATSIPGELFF
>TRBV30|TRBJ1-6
CACSGAGANSPLHF
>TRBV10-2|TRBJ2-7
CASRTSGGVSYEQYF
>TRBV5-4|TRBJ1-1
CASSSKGRGRGTEAFF
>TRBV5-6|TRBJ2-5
CASSVRTSQETQYF
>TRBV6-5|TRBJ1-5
CASSQLQGDQPQHF
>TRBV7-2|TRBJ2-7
CASSLWTGNEQYF
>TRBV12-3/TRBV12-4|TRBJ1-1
CASTVMSGGKAFF
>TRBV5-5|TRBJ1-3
CASSRTGMGSGNTIYF
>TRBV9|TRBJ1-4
CASSVGDRVLLGEKLFF
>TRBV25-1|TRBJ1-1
CASRLQGGTEAFF
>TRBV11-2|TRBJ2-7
CASSSVSQGLGEQYF
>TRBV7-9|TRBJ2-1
CASSLAGREGILSEQFF
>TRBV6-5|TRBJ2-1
CASSYSSGHRYNEQFF
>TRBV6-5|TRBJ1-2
CASSYSTDYGYTF
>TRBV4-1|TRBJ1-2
CASSQQEYIPNYGYTF
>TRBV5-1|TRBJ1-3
CASQREGANGNTIYF
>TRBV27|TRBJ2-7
CASSSSGQGRGEQYF
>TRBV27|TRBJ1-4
CASSITGLYNEKLFF
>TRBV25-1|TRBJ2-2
CASRRPGTGELFF
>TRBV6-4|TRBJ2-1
CASSLDSAKEQFF
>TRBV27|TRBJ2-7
CASSPPGTHYEQYF
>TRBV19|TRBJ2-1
CASSTGTDYNEQFF
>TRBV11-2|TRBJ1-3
CASSPFGAGNTIYF
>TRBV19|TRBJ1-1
CASSISGGRVVVTEAFF
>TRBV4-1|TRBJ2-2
CASSQGNRRRTGELFF
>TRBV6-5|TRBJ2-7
CASSYRNRGAAEQYF
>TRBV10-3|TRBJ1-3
CAISGVTGAGNTIYF
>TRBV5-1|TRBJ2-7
CASSSDRGDEQYF
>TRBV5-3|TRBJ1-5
CARSLAGGRSHSQQGNGAQHF
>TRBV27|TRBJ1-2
CASSLGQGFDGDYGYTF
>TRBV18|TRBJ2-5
CASSPRSRTGMETQYF
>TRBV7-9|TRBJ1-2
CASTGQDYGYTF
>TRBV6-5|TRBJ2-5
CASSQGRGTGETQYF